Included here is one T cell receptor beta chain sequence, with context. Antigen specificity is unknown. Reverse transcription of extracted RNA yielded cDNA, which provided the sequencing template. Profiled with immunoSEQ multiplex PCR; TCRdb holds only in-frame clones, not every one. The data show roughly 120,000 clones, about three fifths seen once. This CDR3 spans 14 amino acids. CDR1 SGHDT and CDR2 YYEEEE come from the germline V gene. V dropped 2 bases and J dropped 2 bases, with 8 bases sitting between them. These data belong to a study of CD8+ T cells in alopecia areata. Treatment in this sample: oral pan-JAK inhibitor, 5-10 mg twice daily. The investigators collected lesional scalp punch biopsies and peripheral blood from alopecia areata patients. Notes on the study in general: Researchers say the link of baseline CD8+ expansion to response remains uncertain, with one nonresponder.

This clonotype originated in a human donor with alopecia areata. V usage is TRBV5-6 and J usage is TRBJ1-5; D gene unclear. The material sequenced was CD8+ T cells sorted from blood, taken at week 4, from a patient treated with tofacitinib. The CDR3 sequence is CASSFSSGNQPQHF. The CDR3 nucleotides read TGTGCCAGCAGCTTCAGCAGTGGCAATCAGCCCCAGCATTTT. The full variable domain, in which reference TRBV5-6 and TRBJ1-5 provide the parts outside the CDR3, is DAGVTQSPTHLIKTRGQQVTLRCSPKSGHDTVSWYQQALGQGPQFIFQYYEEEERQRGNFPDRFSGHQFPNYSSELNVNALLLGDSALYLCASSFSSGNQPQHFGDGTRLSIL.